This T cell receptor (beta chain) was recorded in a study of blood T cell repertoires in COVID-19. Background on the study: PBMCs, B-cell-depleted T cells, or T cells provided the cDNA or gDNA that made up the material.

This clone was found once. The CDR3 runs 15 residues. V lost 3 bases, J lost 4 bases, and 2 bases stayed unmatched. Germline CDR1 and CDR2: GTSNPN and SVGIG (reference sequence). As originally analysed: For nucleated cells, counts were estimated from reference gene primer amplification. TCRdb keeps only in-frame clones here, not all; method: immunoSEQ multiplex PCR. V and J calls and clone size follow that table, whereas D and trimming were derived from the DNA. This sample has approximately 80,000 clones, with 80% to 95% found just once. Sequenced input: peripheral blood. The gene calls are TRBV30 and TRBJ2-3, with 15 bases fitting TRBD2. The TCR comes from a woman aged 45-65 years in a cohort sampled during active COVID-19. The CDR3 loop reads CAWSGLAGGPDTQYF. The CDR3 coding sequence is TGTGCCTGGAGCGGACTAGCGGGAGGGCCAGATACGCAGTATTTT.